Shown below are 27 T cell receptor beta chains from a single sample sequenced in a study of spatial heterogeneity in lung cancer. The antigens these receptors bind are not known. TCRdb re-analysed the 5' RACE reads in MiXCR, keeping a single row per CDR3 protein. Among roughly 10,000 distinct CDR3 sequences listed, more than 10% were seen once. The time point here: sample taken at primary tumor resection. Study-level findings and limits: Counts of expanded intratumoral alpha and beta TCRs tracked tumor mutation counts.

The specimen comprised lung tumor tissue, sampled at surgery. These receptors all come from a male donor with early-stage non-small cell lung cancer.

This clonotype showed up many times. The CDR3 is CSAGGRGLYEQYF. The CDR3 DNA reads as TGCAGTGCTGGGGGCAGGGGGCTGTACGAGCAGTACTTC. The chain carries TRBV20-1 and TRBJ2-7, with 8 bases fitting TRBD1. Germline CDR1 is DFQATT and CDR2 is SNEGSKA (reference sequence). Trimming removed 5 bases from V and 4 bases from J; junction bases left unmatched: 7. The CDR3 loop spans 13 amino acids.

This clonotype was seen many times. The V call is TRBV6-1, the J call TRBJ1-1, with unresolved D. CDR3 length: 14 amino acids. V dropped 4 bases and J dropped 1 base, with 10 bases sitting between them. The germline V gene has CDR1 MNHNS and CDR2 SASEGT. The CDR3 loop is CASSGWRTNTEAFF. CDR3 sequence (DNA): TGTGCCAGCAGTGGTTGGAGGACGAACACTGAAGCTTTCTTT.

This clonotype was counted many times. The V gene is TRBV29-1, the J gene TRBJ2-1, with 8 bases matching TRBD2. V dropped 7 bases and J dropped 7; count of bases not matched to a gene: 12. CDR3 length: 14 amino acids. Germline CDR1 and CDR2: SQVTM and ANQGSEA. The CDR3 DNA reads as TGCAGCGAAGCCCCAGCGGGAGCTTTGAATGAGCAGTTCTTC. Translating gives CSEAPAGALNEQFF.

This clonotype was counted many times. The rearrangement joins TRBV7-9 to TRBJ2-3; TRBD2 is a possible D gene (5 bases). Germline V gene sequence: CDR1 SEHNR, CDR2 FQNEAQ (reference sequence). CDR3 length: 12 residues. Trimming took off 3 bases at V and 4 bases at J, with 5 bases between the two ends. The CDR3 reads CASSFGADTQYF. DNA of the CDR3: TGTGCCAGCAGCTTCGGGGCAGATACGCAGTATTTT.

In this sample, this clonotype is medium-sized. This chain joins TRBV29-1 and TRBJ2-3; 8 bases agree with TRBD1. This CDR3 region has 13 residues. Looked up from germline, CDR1 is SQVTM and CDR2 is ANQGSEA. V lost 2 bases, J lost 4 bases, and 2 bases stayed unmatched. CDR3 bases: TGCAGCGTTGAAAACAGGGGGTCAGATACGCAGTATTTT. Its translation: CSVENRGSDTQYF.

This clonotype was counted many times. The DNA for the CDR3 is TGTGCCAGCAGCTCATCTACAGGGGGATTTTCCAATGAGCAGTTCTTC. Amino acid sequence: CASSSSTGGFSNEQFF. V usage is TRBV5-4 and J usage is TRBJ2-1, with 8 bases matching TRBD1. Per germline, CDR1 SGHNT and CDR2 YYREEE (reference sequence). V lost 3 bases and J lost 6; bases outside the gene matches: 11. The CDR3 is 16 residues long.

This clonotype counts as medium-sized. The chain carries TRBV9 and TRBJ2-5; 7 bases are a match to TRBD2. V lost 0 bases to trimming and J lost 1 base; unmatched junction nucleotides: 9. Germline V CDR1 and CDR2: SGDLS, YYNGEE. This CDR3 has 17 residues. CDR3 amino acids: CASSVGVSAGAQETQYF. The CDR3 DNA reads as TGTGCCAGCAGCGTAGGGGTTTCGGCGGGAGCCCAAGAGACCCAGTACTTC.

The V gene is TRBV11-3, the J gene TRBJ1-1, with TRBD1 matching over 7 bases. Germline V CDR1 and CDR2: SGHNT, YENEEA. This CDR3 spans 13 amino acids. V lost 5 bases, J lost 5 bases, and 5 bases stayed unmatched. The CDR3 region is CASSQGVRTEAFF. The CDR3, as DNA: TGTGCCAGCAGCCAGGGGGTGAGGACTGAAGCTTTCTTT.

This clonotype was seen ten or more times. The V and J genes are TRBV27 and TRBJ1-6, with 9 bases lining up with TRBD1. CDR1 and CDR2 (germline): MNHEY, SMNVEV (reference sequence). The trim removed 4 bases at V and 9 bases at J, leaving 16 bases unmatched. CDR3 length: 18 residues. The CDR3 loop reads CASSSPGQGGRVGSPLHF. The CDR3 DNA sequence: TGTGCCAGCAGTTCTCCGGGACAGGGCGGAAGAGTGGGTTCACCCCTCCACTTT.

This clonotype is classed as medium-sized. The rearrangement joins TRBV7-9 to TRBJ2-7, with a weak D call TRBD1 (6 bases). Between the trimmed V and J ends, which lost 5 bases and 2 bases, there was a span of 7 bases. This CDR3 is built from 12 residues. Per germline, CDR1 SEHNR and CDR2 FQNEAQ (reference sequence). This CDR3 reads CASSRDTYEQYF. The CDR3, as DNA: TGTGCCAGCAGCCGGGACACCTACGAGCAGTACTTC.

This clonotype was detected ten times or more. The chain links TRBV27 to TRBJ2-7, with unresolved D. The CDR3 loop spans 13 amino acids. The V gene lost 2 bases and the J gene lost 5 bases, with 10 bases spanning the gap. Germline CDR1 MNHEY, CDR2 SMNVEV (reference sequence). The CDR3 DNA follows: TGTGCCAGCAGTTTAAGATGGTCCCACGAGCAGTACTTC. Protein product: CASSLRWSHEQYF.

In its sample, this clonotype is medium-sized (0.01 to 0.1%). This chain connects TRBV9 to TRBJ1-5, with D uncertain. Germline V lookup: CDR1 SGDLS, CDR2 YYNGEE. V was pared by 2 bases and J by 9 bases, with 15 bases between. The CDR3 covers 14 residues. The CDR3 region has the DNA TGTGCCAGCAGCGTTGACGGCTCAAGTGGGCCCCAGCATTTT. Protein product: CASSVDGSSGPQHF.

This clonotype was observed at least ten times. The rearrangement uses TRBV3-1 and TRBJ1-1; no clear D gene. Trimming cost V 2 bases and J 1 base, with 8 bases left between them. This CDR3 region has 14 residues. Germline V lookup: CDR1 LGHDT, CDR2 YNNKEL (reference sequence). CDR3 nucleotides: TGTGCCAGCAGCCAAAAGGTATGGAACACTGAAGCTTTCTTT. It translates to CASSQKVWNTEAFF.

Judged by abundance, this clonotype is medium-sized. V and J are TRBV7-2 and TRBJ1-6; 11 nucleotides line up with TRBD1. The V gene's germline CDR1 is SGHTA and CDR2 FQGNSA. The CDR3 consists of 13 residues. V dropped 8 bases and J dropped 8; count of bases not matched to a gene: 2. This chain's CDR3 is CASGGQGDSPLHF. Written as DNA, the CDR3 is TGTGCCAGCGGGGGACAGGGGGATTCACCCCTCCACTTT.

This clonotype is deemed medium-sized (0.01 to 0.1%). The genes are TRBV27 and TRBJ2-7, with 10 bases lining up with TRBD2. Germline CDR1 MNHEY, CDR2 SMNVEV (reference sequence). The CDR3 spans 16 residues. J lost 4 bases, V lost 4 bases, and 10 bases had no gene match. In DNA form, the CDR3 reads TGTGCCAGCAGTTCCCTAGAGCGGGAGGGCGCGTACGAGCAGTACTTC. Translation gives CASSSLEREGAYEQYF.

This clonotype was recorded at least ten times. The chain has TRBV6-2 or TRBV6-3 and TRBJ1-2; the match to TRBD1 covers 7 bases. Germline CDR1 and CDR2: MNHEY and SVGEGT. The CDR3 is made up of 13 amino acids. J lost 8 bases, V lost 7 bases, and 10 bases had no gene match. The chain's CDR3 is CASNRQGVLGYTF. CDR3 nucleotide sequence: TGTGCCAGCAATCGACAGGGCGTCTTGGGCTACACCTTC.

The V call is TRBV5-1, the J call TRBJ2-1, with D possibly matching TRBD1 (6 bases). CDR1 and CDR2 from the germline V gene are SGHRS and YFSETQ. The CDR3 totals 13 residues. Trimming left V 2 bases short and J 5 bases short, with 8 bases between. Here the CDR3 DNA reads TGCGCCAGCAGCTTACGACAGGACAATGAGCAGTTCTTC. The encoded protein is CASSLRQDNEQFF.

This clonotype was observed at least ten times. The chain joins TRBV14 to TRBJ2-7, with D tentatively TRBD1 (6 bases). V lost 4 bases and J lost 5, with 24 bases in between. The CDR3 runs to 17 residues. In germline, CDR1 is SGHDN, CDR2 FVKESK. The DNA for the CDR3 is TGTGCCAGCAGCCTATACCCTCCGGGACAAGCCTTCCACGAGCAGTACTTC. This encodes CASSLYPPGQAFHEQYF.

This clonotype was detected ten times or more. The V and J genes are TRBV12-3 or TRBV12-4 and TRBJ2-7; D is possibly TRBD2 (5 bases). The CDR3 extends over 15 amino acids. V lost 4 bases and J lost 6, with 19 bases in between. The CDR3 DNA reads TGTGCCAGCAGTTCCTTCCGGGAACTTAAACGCGAGCAGTACTTC. It yields the protein CASSSFRELKREQYF.

In its sample, this clonotype was seen many times. The J gene is TRBJ2-5, the V gene TRBV5-1, with D tentatively TRBD2 (5 bases). Germline V lookup: CDR1 SGHRS, CDR2 YFSETQ. This CDR3 is 11 amino acids long. Between the trimmed V and J ends, which lost 5 bases and 3 bases, there was a span of 5 bases. The CDR3 coding sequence is TGCGCCAGCAGGGGAGAAGAGACCCAGTACTTC. Translated, it gives CASRGEETQYF.

This clonotype was found many times. The chain's CDR3 is CASSTGQGYTEAFF. The CDR3 nucleotides read TGTGCCAGCAGTACCGGACAGGGTTACACTGAAGCTTTCTTT. The V and J genes are TRBV2 and TRBJ1-1; 8 bases fit TRBD1. Losses at the gene ends were 5 bases for V and 3 bases for J; bases not matched to a gene: 5. Germline CDR1 is SNHLY and CDR2 is FYNNEI. The CDR3 is made up of 14 amino acids.

Many counts were recorded for this clonotype. The chain employs TRBV10-3 and TRBJ1-3, with D tentatively TRBD1 (6 bases). CDR3 length: 13 residues. Germline-derived CDR1 and CDR2 are ENHRY and SYGVKD. Trimming removed 6 bases at V and 2 bases at J, with 8 bases between. CDR3 sequence: CAIRSGAGNTIYF. In DNA form, the CDR3 reads TGTGCCATCAGATCAGGGGCTGGAAACACCATATATTTT.

This clonotype was observed many times. J is TRBJ2-5 and V is TRBV6-2 or TRBV6-3; no reliable D call. Germline-derived CDR1 and CDR2 are MNHEY and SVGEGT. V gave up 5 bases and J gave up 5 bases, with 6 bases separating them. The CDR3 extends over 11 amino acids. This CDR3 is CASSGRETQYF. CDR3 coding DNA: TGTGCCAGCAGTGGTAGGGAGACCCAGTACTTC.

There are many counts of this clonotype. V is TRBV6-5 and J is TRBJ2-3; 11 nucleotides align to TRBD2. Trimming at V came to 4 bases and at J to 4 bases, leaving 7 bases not matched to a gene. Germline CDR1 is MNHEY and CDR2 is SVGAGI. CDR3 size: 16 residues. The CDR3 here is CASSSLAGGLADTQYF. The CDR3 DNA reads TGTGCCAGCAGTTCGTTAGCGGGAGGGCTGGCAGATACGCAGTATTTT.

This clonotype occurred many times. The rearrangement joins TRBV20-1 to TRBJ2-1; 7 bases line up with TRBD2. With V trimmed by 0 bases and J by 7 bases, 12 bases remained unmatched. This CDR3 spans 16 amino acids. CDR1 is DFQATT and CDR2 is SNEGSKA in the germline V gene (reference sequence). The CDR3: CSARDPFRGGQNEQFF. CDR3 DNA: TGCAGTGCTAGAGATCCTTTTCGGGGAGGGCAGAATGAGCAGTTCTTC.

By share of the sample, this clonotype is medium-sized. The J gene is TRBJ2-7, the V gene TRBV29-1; 9 nucleotides line up with TRBD1. This CDR3 spans 15 amino acids. V shed 1 base, J shed 4 bases, and the junction held 8 bases outside the gene matches. Per the germline V gene, CDR1 is SQVTM and CDR2 is ANQGSEA. The DNA for the CDR3 is TGCAGCGTTGAAGGGCCCGGGACAGGGTTGTACGAGCAGTACTTC. Its translation is CSVEGPGTGLYEQYF.

This clonotype came up many times. V is TRBV2 and J is TRBJ2-5; D unresolved. The V and J ends lost 0 bases and 4 bases respectively, with 18 bases between them. In germline, CDR1 is SNHLY, CDR2 FYNNEI. The CDR3 is 17 residues long. CDR3 loop: CASSEALNILSRETQYF. CDR3 sequence (DNA): TGTGCCAGCAGTGAAGCGTTGAACATCCTATCCCGAGAGACCCAGTACTTC.